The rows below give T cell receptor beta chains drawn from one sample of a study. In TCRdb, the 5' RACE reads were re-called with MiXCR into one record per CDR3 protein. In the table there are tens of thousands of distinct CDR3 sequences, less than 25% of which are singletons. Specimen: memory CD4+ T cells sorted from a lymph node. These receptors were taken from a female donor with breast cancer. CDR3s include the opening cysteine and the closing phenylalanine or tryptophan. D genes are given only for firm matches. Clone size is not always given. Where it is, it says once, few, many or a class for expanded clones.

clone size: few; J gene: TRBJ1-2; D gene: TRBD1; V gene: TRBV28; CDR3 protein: CAVFTGGSRNYGYTF; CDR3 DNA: TGTGCCGTATTTACAGGGGGTTCACGGAACTATGGCTACACCTTC
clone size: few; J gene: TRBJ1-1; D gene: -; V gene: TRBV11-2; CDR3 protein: CASSPRGRNTEAFF; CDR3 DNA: TGTGCCAGCAGCCCCCGGGGGCGGAACACTGAAGCTTTCTTT
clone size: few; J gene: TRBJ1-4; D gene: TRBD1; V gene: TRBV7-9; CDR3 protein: CASSFDRGEKLFF; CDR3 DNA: TGTGCCAGCAGCTTCGACAGGGGTGAAAAACTGTTTTTT
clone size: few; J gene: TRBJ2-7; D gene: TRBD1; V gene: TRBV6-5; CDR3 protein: CAARDSTYEQYF; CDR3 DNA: TGTGCCGCCCGGGACAGTACCTACGAGCAGTACTTC
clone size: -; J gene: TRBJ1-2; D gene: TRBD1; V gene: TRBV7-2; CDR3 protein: CASSSDSGGWGGYTF; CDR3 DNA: TGTGCCAGCAGCTCCGACTCAGGGGGCTGGGGAGGCTACACCTTC
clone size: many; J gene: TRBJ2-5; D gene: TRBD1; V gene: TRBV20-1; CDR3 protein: CSALIRDRAPTQYF; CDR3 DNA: TGCAGTGCGCTGATCCGGGACAGAGCCCCAACCCAGTACTTC
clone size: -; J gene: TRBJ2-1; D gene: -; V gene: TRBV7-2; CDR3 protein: CASSRPTSSYNEQFF; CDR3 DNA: TGTGCCAGCTCACGTCCGACATCCTCCTACAATGAGCAGTTCTTC
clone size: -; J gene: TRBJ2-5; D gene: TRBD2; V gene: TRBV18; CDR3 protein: CASSPMERGGETQYF; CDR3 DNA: TGTGCCAGCTCACCAATGGAGCGGGGCGGCGAGACCCAGTACTTC
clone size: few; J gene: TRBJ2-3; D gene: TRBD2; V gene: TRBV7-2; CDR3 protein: CASGAGVTDTQYF; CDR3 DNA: TGTGCCAGCGGGGCGGGGGTCACAGATACGCAGTATTTT
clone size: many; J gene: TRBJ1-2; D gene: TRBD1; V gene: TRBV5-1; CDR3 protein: CASSRPEGAYGYTF; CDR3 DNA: TGCGCCAGCAGCCGCCCAGAGGGGGCATATGGCTACACCTTC
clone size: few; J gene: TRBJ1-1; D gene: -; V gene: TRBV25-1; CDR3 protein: CASTESFTGRDTEAFF; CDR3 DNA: TGTGCCAGCACCGAGAGCTTCACAGGGAGGGACACTGAAGCTTTCTTT
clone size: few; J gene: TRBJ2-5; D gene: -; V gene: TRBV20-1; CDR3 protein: CSAPSWGEETQYF; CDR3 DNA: TGCAGTGCTCCCAGTTGGGGGGAAGAGACCCAGTACTTC
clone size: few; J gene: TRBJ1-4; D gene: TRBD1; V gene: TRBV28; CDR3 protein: CASSLTGVEKLFF; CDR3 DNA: TGTGCCAGCAGTTTAACAGGGGTTGAAAAACTGTTTTTT
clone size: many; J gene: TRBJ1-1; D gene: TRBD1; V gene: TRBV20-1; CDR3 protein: CSAQPQGAEAFF; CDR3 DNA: TGCAGTGCACAACCACAGGGGGCTGAGGCTTTCTTT
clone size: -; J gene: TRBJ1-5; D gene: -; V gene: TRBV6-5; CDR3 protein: CASSPSSGNQPQHF; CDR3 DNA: TGTGCCAGCAGTCCCTCAAGTGGCAATCAGCCCCAGCATTTT
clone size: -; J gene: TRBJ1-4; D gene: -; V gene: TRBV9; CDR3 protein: CASSPSLTTNEKLFF; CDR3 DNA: TGTGCCAGCAGCCCATCGCTGACAACTAATGAAAAACTGTTTTTT
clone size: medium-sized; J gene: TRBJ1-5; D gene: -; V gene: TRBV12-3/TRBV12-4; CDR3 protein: CASSLGQPQHF; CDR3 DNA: TGTGCCAGCAGTTTAGGTCAGCCCCAGCATTTT
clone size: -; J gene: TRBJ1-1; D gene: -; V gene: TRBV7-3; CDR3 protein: CASSLEGAAAFF; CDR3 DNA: TGTGCCAGCAGCTTAGAAGGGGCGGCGGCTTTCTTT
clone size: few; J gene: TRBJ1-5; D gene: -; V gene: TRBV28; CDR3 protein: CASSLSRVLSNQPQHF; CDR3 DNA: TGTGCCAGCAGCCTATCGCGAGTCCTCAGCAATCAGCCCCAGCATTTT
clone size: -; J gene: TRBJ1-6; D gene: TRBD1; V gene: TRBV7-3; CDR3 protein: CASSARRQGANSPLHF; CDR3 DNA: TGTGCCAGCAGCGCCCGTAGACAGGGTGCGAATTCACCCCTCCACTTT
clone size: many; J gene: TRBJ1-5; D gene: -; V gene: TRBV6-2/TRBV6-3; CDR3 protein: CASSYGPGHQPQHF; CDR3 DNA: TGTGCCAGCAGTTACGGCCCAGGCCATCAGCCCCAGCATTTT
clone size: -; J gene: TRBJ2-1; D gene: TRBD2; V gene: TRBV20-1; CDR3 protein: CSARDSRREGSYNEQFF; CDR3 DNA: TGCAGTGCTAGAGACTCAAGGCGGGAGGGGTCCTACAATGAGCAGTTCTTC
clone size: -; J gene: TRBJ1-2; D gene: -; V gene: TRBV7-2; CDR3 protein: CTTGTPLWGYTF; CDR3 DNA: TGTACAACAGGTACCCCTTTATGGGGCTACACCTTC
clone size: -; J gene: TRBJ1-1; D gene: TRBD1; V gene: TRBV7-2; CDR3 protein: CASSLVNRGEALF; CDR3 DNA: TGTGCCAGCAGCTTAGTTAACAGGGGTGAAGCTCTCTTT
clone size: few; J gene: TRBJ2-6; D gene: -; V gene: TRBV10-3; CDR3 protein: CAITRGGTGANVLTF; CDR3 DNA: TGTGCCATCACCCGTGGTGGAACTGGGGCCAACGTCCTGACTTTC
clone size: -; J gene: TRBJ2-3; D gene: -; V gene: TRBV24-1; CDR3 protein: CATSLQDTQYF; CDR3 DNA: TGTGCCACCAGCCTCCAAGATACGCAGTATTTT
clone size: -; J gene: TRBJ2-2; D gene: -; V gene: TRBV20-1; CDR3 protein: CSARDGVTNTGELFF; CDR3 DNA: TGCAGTGCTAGGGACGGGGTAACGAACACCGGGGAGCTGTTTTTT
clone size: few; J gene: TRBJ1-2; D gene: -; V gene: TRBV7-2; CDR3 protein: CASTDRGILGGYTF; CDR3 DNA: TGTGCCAGCACCGATCGGGGGATTTTAGGGGGCTACACCTTC
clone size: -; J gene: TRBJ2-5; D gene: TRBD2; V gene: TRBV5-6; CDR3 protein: CASSPYPTSGQETQYF; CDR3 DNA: TGTGCCAGCAGCCCCTACCCAACTAGCGGGCAAGAGACCCAGTACTTC
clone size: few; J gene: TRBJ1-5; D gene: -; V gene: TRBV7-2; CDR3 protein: CASSLRQNQPQHF; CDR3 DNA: TGTGCCAGCAGCCTCAGACAGAATCAGCCCCAGCATTTT
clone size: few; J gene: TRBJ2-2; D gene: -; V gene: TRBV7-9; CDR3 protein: CASSKGHEGSGELFF; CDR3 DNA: TGTGCCAGCAGCAAAGGACACGAGGGGTCCGGGGAGCTGTTTTTT
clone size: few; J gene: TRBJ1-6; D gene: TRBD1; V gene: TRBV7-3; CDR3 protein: CASSQYRGSPLHF; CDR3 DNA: TGTGCCAGCAGCCAGTACAGGGGTTCACCCCTCCACTTT
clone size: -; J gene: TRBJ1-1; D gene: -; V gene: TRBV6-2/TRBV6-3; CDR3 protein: CASIQGGEAFF; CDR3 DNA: TGTGCCAGCATCCAGGGCGGTGAAGCTTTCTTT
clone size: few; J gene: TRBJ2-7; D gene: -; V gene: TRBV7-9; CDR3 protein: CASSFLTDTVTYEQYF; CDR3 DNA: TGTGCCAGCAGCTTCCTCACGGACACGGTTACCTACGAGCAGTACTTC
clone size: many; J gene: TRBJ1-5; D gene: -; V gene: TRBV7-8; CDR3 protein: CASSLDRNQPQHF; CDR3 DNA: TGTGCCAGCAGCTTAGACCGCAATCAGCCCCAGCATTTT
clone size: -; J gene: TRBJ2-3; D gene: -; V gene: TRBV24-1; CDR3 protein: CATSVGLTDTQYF; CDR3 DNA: TGTGCCACCAGTGTAGGATTAACAGATACGCAGTATTTT